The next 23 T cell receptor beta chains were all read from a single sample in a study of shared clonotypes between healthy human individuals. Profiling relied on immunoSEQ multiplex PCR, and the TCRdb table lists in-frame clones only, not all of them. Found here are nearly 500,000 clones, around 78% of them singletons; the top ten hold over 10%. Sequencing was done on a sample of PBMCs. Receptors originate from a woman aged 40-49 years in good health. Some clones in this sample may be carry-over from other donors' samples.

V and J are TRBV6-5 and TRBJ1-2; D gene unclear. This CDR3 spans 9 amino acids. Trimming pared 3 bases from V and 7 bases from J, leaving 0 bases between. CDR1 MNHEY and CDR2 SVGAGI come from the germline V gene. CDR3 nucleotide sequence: TGTGCCAGCAGTTATGGCTACACCTTC. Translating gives CASSYGYTF.

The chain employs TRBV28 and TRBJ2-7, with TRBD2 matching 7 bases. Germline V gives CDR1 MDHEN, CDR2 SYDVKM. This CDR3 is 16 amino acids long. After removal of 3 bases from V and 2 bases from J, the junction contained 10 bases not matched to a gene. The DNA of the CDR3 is TGTGCCAGCAGTTTCCGACGAGCGGGGCTAGCCTACGAGCAGTACTTC. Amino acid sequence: CASSFRRAGLAYEQYF. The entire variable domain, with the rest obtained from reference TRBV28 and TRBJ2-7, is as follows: DVKVTQSSRYLVKRTGEKVFLECVQDMDHENMFWYRQDPGLGLRLIYFSYDVKMKEKGDIPEGYSVSREKKERFSLILESASTNQTSMYLCASSFRRAGLAYEQYFGPGTRLTVT.

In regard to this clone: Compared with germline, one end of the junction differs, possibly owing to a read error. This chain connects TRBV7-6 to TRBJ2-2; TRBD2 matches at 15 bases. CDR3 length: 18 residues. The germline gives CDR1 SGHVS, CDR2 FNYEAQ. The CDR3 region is CASMRIGLAGGPGGGLFF. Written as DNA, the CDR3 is TGTGCCAGCATGCGAATTGGACTAGCGGGAGGGCCTGGCGGGGGGCTGTTTTTT.

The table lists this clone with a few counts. CDR3 sequence (DNA): TGCGCCAGCAGCGCACGTGGGGGCACTGAAGCTTTCTTT. It translates to CASSARGGTEAFF. V gene TRBV4-3 combines with J gene TRBJ1-1, with a tentative D call TRBD1 (5 bases). Germline V gives CDR1 LGHNA, CDR2 YSLEER. This CDR3 spans 13 amino acids. V lost 5 bases, J lost 4 bases, and 11 bases lay in between.

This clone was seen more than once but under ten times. For the CDR3, the DNA is TGTGCCAGCAGTGAAAGAGGCAGGGGGAGGGGTGAGCAGTACTTC. It translates to CASSERGRGRGEQYF. This chain uses TRBV6-1 with TRBJ2-7; perhaps D is TRBD1 or TRBD2 (7 bases each). Trimming removed 2 bases at V and 7 bases at J, with 18 bases between. Germline V gene sequence: CDR1 MNHNS, CDR2 SASEGT. The CDR3 runs 15 residues.

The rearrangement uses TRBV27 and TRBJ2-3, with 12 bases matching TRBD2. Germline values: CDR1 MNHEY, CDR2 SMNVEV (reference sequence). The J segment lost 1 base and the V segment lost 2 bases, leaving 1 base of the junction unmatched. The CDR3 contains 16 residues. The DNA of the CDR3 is TGTGCCAGCAGTTTAAGACTAGCGGGAGGCACAGATACGCAGTATTTT. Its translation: CASSLRLAGGTDTQYF.

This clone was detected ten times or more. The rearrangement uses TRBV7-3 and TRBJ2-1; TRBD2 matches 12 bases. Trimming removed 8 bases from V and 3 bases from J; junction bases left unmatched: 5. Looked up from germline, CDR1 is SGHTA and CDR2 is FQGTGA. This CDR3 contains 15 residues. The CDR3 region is CASGVLAGGYNEQFF. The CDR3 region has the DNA TGTGCCAGCGGAGTACTAGCGGGAGGCTACAATGAGCAGTTCTTC. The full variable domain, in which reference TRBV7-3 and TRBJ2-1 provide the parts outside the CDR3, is GAGVSQTPSNKVTEKGKYVELRCDPISGHTALYWYRQSLGQGPEFLIYFQGTGAADDSGLPNDRFFAVRPEGSVSTLKIQRTERGDSAVYLCASGVLAGGYNEQFFGPGTRLTVL.

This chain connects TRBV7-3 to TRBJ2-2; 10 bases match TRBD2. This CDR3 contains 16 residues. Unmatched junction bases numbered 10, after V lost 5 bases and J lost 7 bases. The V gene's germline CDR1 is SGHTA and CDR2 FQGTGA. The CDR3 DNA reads TGTGCCAGCAGCCTACTAGCGGGACAGAAAGGCGGGGAGCTGTTTTTT. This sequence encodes CASSLLAGQKGGELFF.

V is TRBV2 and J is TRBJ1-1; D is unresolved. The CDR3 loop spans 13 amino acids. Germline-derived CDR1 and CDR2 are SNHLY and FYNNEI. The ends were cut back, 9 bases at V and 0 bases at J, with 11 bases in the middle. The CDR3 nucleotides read TGTGCCAGTCTCAGTACCTTGAACACTGAAGCTTTCTTT. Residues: CASLSTLNTEAFF.

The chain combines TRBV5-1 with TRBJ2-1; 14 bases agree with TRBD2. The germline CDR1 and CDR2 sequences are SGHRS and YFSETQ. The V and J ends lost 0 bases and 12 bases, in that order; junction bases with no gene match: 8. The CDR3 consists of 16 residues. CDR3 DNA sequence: TGCGCCAGCAGCTTGGCCGGGGGACTAGCGGGAGCACGGCAGTTCTTC. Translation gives CASSLAGGLAGARQFF.

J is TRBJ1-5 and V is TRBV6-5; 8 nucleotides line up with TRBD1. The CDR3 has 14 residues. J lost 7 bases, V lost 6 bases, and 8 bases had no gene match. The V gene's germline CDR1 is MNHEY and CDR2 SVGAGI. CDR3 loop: CASSDRQGTQPQHF. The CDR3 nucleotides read TGTGCCAGCAGCGACAGACAGGGGACACAGCCCCAGCATTTT.

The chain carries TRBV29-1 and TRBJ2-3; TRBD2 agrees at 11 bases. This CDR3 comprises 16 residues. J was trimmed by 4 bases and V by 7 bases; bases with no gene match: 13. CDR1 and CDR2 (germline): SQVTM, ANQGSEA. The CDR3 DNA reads TGCAGCGCCGTTAGCGGGAGGGCCGTTATCCCAGATACGCAGTATTTT. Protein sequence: CSAVSGRAVIPDTQYF.

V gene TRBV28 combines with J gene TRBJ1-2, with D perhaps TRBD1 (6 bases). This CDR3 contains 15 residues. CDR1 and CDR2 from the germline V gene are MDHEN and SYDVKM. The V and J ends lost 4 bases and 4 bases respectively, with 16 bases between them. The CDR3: CASSSGDFRGYGYTF. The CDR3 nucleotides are TGTGCCAGCAGTTCAGGGGATTTCCGGGGCTATGGCTACACCTTC.

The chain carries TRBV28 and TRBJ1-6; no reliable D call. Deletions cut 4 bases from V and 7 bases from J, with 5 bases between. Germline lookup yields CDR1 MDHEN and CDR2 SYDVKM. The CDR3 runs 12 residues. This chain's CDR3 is CASSYGNSPLHF. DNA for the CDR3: TGTGCCAGCAGTTACGGGAATTCACCCCTCCACTTT.

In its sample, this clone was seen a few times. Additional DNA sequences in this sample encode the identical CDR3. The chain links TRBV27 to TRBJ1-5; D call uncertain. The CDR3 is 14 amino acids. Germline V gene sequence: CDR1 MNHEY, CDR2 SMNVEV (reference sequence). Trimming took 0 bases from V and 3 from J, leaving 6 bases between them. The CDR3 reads CASSLSRVNQPQHF. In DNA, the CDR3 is TGTGCCAGCAGTTTATCCAGAGTCAATCAGCCCCAGCATTTT.

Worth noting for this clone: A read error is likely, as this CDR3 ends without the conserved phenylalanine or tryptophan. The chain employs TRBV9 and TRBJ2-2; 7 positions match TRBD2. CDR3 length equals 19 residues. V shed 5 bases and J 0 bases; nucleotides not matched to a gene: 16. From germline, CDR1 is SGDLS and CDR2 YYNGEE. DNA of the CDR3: TGTGCCAGCAGGGGGCGAGGGGAGGGAGCCCGAGCGAACACCGGGGAGCTGTTTTAT. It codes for CASRGRGEGARANTGELFY.

CDR3: CASSSTGSDSPLHF. The CDR3 DNA sequence: TGTGCCAGCAGCTCGACAGGGTCCGATTCACCCCTCCACTTT. This chain uses TRBV7-2 with TRBJ1-6; TRBD1 matches at 7 bases. This CDR3 is built from 14 residues. Germline V gene sequence: CDR1 SGHTA, CDR2 FQGNSA. Germline trimming cut 4 bases from V and 8 bases from J; bases unmatched to any gene: 5.

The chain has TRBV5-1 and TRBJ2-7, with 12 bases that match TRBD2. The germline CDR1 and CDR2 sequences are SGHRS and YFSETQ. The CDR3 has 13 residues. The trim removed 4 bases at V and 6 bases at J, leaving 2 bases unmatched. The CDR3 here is CASSAGLAGEQYF. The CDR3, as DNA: TGCGCCAGCAGCGCGGGACTAGCGGGCGAGCAGTACTTC. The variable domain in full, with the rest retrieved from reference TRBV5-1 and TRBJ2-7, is KAGVTQTPRYLIKTRGQQVTLSCSPISGHRSVSWYQQTPGQGLQFLFEYFSETQRNKGNFPGRFSGRQFSNSRSEMNVSTLELGDSALYLCASSAGLAGEQYFGPGTRLTVT.

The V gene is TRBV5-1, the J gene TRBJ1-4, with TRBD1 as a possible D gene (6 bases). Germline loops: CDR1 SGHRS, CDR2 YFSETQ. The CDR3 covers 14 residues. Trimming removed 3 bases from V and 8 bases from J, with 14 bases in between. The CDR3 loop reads CASSWRGEEEKLFF. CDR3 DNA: TGCGCCAGCAGCTGGAGGGGGGAGGAGGAAAAACTGTTTTTT.

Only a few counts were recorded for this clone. CDR3 in amino acids: CASSARSGLGELFF. The DNA for the CDR3 is TGTGCCAGCAGCGCGCGCTCGGGGCTCGGGGAGCTGTTTTTT. This chain connects TRBV11-2 to TRBJ2-2; D could derive from TRBD1 or TRBD2 (5 bases each). V lost 5 bases and J lost 7, with 14 bases in between. The CDR3 sequence is 14 residues long. Germline assignment: CDR1 SGHAT and CDR2 FQNNGV.

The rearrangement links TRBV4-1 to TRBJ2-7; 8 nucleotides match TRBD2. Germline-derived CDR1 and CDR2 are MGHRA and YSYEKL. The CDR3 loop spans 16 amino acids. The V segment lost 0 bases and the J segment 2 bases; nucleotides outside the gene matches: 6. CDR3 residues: CASSQEVTGRAYEQYF. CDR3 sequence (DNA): TGCGCCAGCAGCCAAGAAGTGACCGGGAGGGCCTACGAGCAGTACTTC.

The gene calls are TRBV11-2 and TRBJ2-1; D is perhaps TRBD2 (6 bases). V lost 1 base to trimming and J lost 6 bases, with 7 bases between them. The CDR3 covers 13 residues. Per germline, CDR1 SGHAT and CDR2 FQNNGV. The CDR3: CASSLGLGNEQFF. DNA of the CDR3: TGTGCCAGCAGCTTAGGACTAGGCAATGAGCAGTTCTTC.

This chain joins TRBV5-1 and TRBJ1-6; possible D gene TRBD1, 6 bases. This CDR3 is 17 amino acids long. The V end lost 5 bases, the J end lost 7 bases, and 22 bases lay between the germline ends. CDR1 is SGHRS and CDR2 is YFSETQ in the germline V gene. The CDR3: CASSVGAVGQRNSPLHF. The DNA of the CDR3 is TGCGCCAGCAGTGTCGGCGCCGTCGGACAGAGAAATTCACCCCTCCACTTT.